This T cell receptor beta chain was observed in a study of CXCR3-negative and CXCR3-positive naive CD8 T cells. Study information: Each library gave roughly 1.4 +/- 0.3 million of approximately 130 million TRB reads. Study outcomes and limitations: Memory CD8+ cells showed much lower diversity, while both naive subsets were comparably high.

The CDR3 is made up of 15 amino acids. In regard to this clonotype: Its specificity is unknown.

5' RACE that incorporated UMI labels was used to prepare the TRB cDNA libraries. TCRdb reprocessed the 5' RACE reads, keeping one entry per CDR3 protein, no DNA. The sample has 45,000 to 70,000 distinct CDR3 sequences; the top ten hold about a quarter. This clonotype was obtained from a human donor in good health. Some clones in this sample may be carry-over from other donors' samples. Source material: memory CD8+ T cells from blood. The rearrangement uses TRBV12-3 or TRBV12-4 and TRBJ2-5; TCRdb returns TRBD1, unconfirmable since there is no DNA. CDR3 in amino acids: CASSPRDGYQETQYF.